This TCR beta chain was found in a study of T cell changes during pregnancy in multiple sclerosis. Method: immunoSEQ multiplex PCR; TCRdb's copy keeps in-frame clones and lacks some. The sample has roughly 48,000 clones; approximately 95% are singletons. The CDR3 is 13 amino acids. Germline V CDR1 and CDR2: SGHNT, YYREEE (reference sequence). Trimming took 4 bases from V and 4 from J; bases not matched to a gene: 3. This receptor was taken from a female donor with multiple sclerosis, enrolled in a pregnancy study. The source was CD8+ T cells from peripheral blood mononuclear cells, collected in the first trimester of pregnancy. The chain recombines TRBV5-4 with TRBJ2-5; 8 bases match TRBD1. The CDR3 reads CASSPGTGETQYF. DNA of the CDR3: TGTGCCAGCAGCCCCGGGACAGGAGAGACCCAGTACTTC.